This TCR beta chain was sequenced for a study of CD8 T cells in Susac syndrome. Random hexamers were used to reverse transcribe the RNA input (about 0.5 to 1 ug). A multiplex approach, immunoSEQ multiplex PCR, amplified TCR beta CDR3 across 54 Vbeta and 13 Jbeta. TCRdb redid the calling of the immunoSEQ multiplex PCR reads with MiXCR, one entry per CDR3 protein. The profile shows about 130,000 distinct CDR3 sequences, more than 90% of them singletons. V lost 4 bases, J lost 0 bases, and 10 bases lay in between. The V gene's germline CDR1 is LNHDA and CDR2 SQIVND (reference sequence). CDR3 length: 16 residues.

The sample was CD8+ T cells from PBMCs. The V gene is TRBV19, the J gene TRBJ1-6, with D possibly TRBD1 on 5 matching bases. This clonotype originated in a human donor with Susac syndrome. The CDR3 DNA follows: TGTGCCAGTAGTACCGACAGCAGCTCCTATAATTCACCCCTCCACTTT. Translating it yields CASSTDSSSYNSPLHF.